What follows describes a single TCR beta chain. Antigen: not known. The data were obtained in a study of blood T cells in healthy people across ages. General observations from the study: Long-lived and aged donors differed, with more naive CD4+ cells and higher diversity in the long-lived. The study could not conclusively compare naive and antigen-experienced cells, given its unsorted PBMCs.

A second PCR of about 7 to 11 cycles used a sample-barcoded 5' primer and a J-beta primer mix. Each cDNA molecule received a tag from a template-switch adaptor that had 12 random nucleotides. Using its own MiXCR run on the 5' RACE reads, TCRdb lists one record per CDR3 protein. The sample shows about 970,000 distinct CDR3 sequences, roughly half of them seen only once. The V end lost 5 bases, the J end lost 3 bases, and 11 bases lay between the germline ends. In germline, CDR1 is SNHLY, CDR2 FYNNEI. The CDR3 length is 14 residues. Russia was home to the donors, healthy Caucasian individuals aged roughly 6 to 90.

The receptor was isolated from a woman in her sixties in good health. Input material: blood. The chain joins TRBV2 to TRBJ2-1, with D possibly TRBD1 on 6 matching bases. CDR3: CASSWQGIYNEQFF. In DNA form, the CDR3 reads TGTGCCAGCAGTTGGCAGGGGATCTACAATGAGCAGTTCTTC.